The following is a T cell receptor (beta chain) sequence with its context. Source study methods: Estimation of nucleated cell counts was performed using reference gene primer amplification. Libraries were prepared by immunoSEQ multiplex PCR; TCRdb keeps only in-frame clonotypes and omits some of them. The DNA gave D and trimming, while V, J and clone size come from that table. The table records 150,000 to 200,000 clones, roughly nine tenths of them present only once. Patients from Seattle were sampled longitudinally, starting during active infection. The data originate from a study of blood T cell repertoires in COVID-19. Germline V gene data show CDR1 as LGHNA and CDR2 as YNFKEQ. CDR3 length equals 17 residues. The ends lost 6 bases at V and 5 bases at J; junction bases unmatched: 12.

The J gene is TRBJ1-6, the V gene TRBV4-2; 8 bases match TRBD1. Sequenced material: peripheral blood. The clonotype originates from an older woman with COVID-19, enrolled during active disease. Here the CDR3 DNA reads TGTGCCAGCAGTTTCGTGGCAGGGGGCGGAAATAATTCACCCCTCCACTTT. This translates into CASSFVAGGGNNSPLHF.